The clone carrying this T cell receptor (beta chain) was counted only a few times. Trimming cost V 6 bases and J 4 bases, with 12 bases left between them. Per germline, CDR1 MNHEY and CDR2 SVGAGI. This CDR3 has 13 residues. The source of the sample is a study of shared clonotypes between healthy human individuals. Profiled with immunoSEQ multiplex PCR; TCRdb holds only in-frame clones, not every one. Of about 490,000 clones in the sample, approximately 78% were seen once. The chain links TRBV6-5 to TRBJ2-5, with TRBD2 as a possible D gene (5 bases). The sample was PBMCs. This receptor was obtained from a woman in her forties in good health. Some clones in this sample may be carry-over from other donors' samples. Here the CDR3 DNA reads TGTGCCAGCAGCCCGGACTTTTTAGAGACCCAGTACTTC. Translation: CASSPDFLETQYF.